One sample yielded the 30 T cell receptor beta chains listed below, sequenced in a study of T cells in Graves' hyperthyroidism and ophthalmopathy. From RNA transcripts, TCR beta CDR3 regions were amplified. With the HTBI primer set, the TCR CDR3 went through a first round of RT-PCR. MiXCR, applied by TCRdb to the multiplex PCR reads, yields one record per CDR3 protein. This sample carries 450,000 to 650,000 distinct CDR3 sequences, 15% to 20% of them seen once, and the ten largest clones take around 17%. The sequenced sample was blood. Every receptor here comes from a young woman with Graves' ophthalmopathy.

The table lists this clonotype with many counts. J is TRBJ2-5 and V is TRBV30; 8 bases align to TRBD2. Germline values: CDR1 GTSNPN, CDR2 SVGIG (reference sequence). The CDR3 length is 12 residues. V lost 3 bases to trimming and J lost 7 bases; unmatched junction nucleotides: 4. CDR3: CAWSTSGGTQYF. In nucleotides, the CDR3 is TGTGCCTGGAGCACTAGCGGAGGGACCCAGTACTTC.

In its sample, this clonotype was seen a few times. The rearrangement links TRBV18 to TRBJ1-6; 7 bases are a match to TRBD1. Trimming cost V 6 bases and J 10 bases; bases outside gene matches: 15. The CDR3 runs to 16 residues. CDR1 is KGHSH, CDR2 LQKENI, per germline. The CDR3 DNA follows: TGTGCCAGCTCGCCCGGGACAGCAGACGTCAGGTCACCCCTCCACTTT. It yields the protein CASSPGTADVRSPLHF.

At least ten counts were recorded for this clonotype. The J gene is TRBJ2-1, the V gene TRBV6-2 or TRBV6-3; 9 positions match TRBD2. Trimming removed 8 bases from V and 0 bases from J; junction bases left unmatched: 5. This CDR3 has 15 amino acids. From germline, CDR1 is MNHEY and CDR2 SVGEGT. The CDR3 DNA sequence: TGTGCCAGCTCCGGACTAGCGCTCTCCTACAATGAGCAGTTCTTC. It is translated as CASSGLALSYNEQFF.

This clonotype has at least ten counts. The chain couples TRBV7-9 to TRBJ2-5; no clear D gene. The CDR3 is 13 residues long. The V gene lost 0 bases and the J gene lost 5 bases, with 7 bases spanning the gap. Germline assignment: CDR1 SEHNR and CDR2 FQNEAQ (reference sequence). The DNA of the CDR3 is TGTGCCAGCAGCTTAGCAGGTTGGGAGACCCAGTACTTC. It translates to CASSLAGWETQYF.

As for this clonotype: A read error may account for a junction end that differs from germline. Here the CDR3 reads CASRPTASGNTTYF. For the CDR3, the DNA is TGTGCCAGCAGACCGACAGCCTCTGGAAACACCACATATTTT. This rearrangement joins TRBV6-1 to TRBJ1-3; a possible D gene is TRBD1 (5 bases). CDR1 and CDR2 from the germline V gene are MNHNS and SASEGT. This CDR3 has 14 residues.

This clonotype was detected ten times or more. The chain has TRBV7-3 and TRBJ2-3, with TRBD2 matching 9 bases. Germline V gene sequence: CDR1 SGHTA, CDR2 FQGTGA. The CDR3 runs to 15 residues. Losses at the gene ends were 5 bases for V and 0 bases for J; bases not matched to a gene: 3. CDR3 sequence reads: CASSRGGGSTDTQYF. In nucleotides, the CDR3 is TGTGCCAGCAGCCGCGGGGGGGGAAGCACAGATACGCAGTATTTT. Full variable domain (rest looked up from reference TRBV7-3 and TRBJ2-3): GAGVSQTPSNKVTEKGKYVELRCDPISGHTALYWYRQSLGQGPEFLIYFQGTGAADDSGLPNDRFFAVRPEGSVSTLKIQRTERGDSAVYLCASSRGGGSTDTQYFGPGTRLTVL.

Comments on this clonotype: The CDR3 carries no conserved terminal phenylalanine or tryptophan, so it likely arises from a read error. The chain joins TRBV12-5 to TRBJ2-7, with unresolved D. V lost 6 bases and J lost 3, with 18 bases in between. CDR1 and CDR2 from the germline V gene are LGHNT and FRNRAP. The CDR3 loop spans 15 amino acids. The CDR3 is CASGPARATYYEQYL. In DNA form, the CDR3 reads TGTGCTAGTGGCCCCGCCCGGGCGACTTACTACGAGCAGTACCTC.

In this sample, this clonotype turned up many times. This chain connects TRBV18 to TRBJ1-5; the match to TRBD1 covers 7 bases. Unmatched junction bases numbered 2, after V lost 4 bases and J lost 2 bases. The CDR3 sequence is 14 residues long. CDR1 is KGHSH, CDR2 LQKENI, per germline. Here the CDR3 DNA reads TGTGCCAGCTCACAAGACAGGGGCAATCAGCCCCAGCATTTT. Amino acid sequence: CASSQDRGNQPQHF.

The rearrangement joins TRBV9 to TRBJ2-1; 11 bases align to TRBD2. Germline-derived CDR1 and CDR2 are SGDLS and YYNGEE. The CDR3 extends over 14 amino acids. J was trimmed by 3 bases and V by 7 bases; bases with no gene match: 3. The CDR3 DNA sequence: TGTGCCAGCGGCACTAGCGGGAGCTACAATGAGCAGTTCTTC. This gives the protein CASGTSGSYNEQFF. Combining the CDR3 with reference TRBV9 and TRBJ2-1 gives the whole variable domain DSGVTQTPKHLITATGQRVTLRCSPRSGDLSVYWYQQSLDQGLQFLIQYYNGEERAKGNILERFSAQQFPDLHSELNLSSLELGDSALYFCASGTSGSYNEQFFGPGTRLTVL.

The chain carries TRBV7-6 and TRBJ2-3; perhaps TRBD2 as D (5 bases). The germline V gene encodes CDR1 SGHVS and CDR2 FNYEAQ. The CDR3 loop spans 15 amino acids. Trimming took off 5 bases at V and 2 bases at J, with 14 bases between the two ends. CDR3 DNA: TGTGCCAGCAGCATGACGAGCGGCGACACAGATACGCAGTATTTT. As protein: CASSMTSGDTDTQYF.

This clonotype was recorded at least ten times. CDR3: CASSDNQGYEQYF. Written as DNA, the CDR3 is TGTGCCAGCAGTGACAACCAGGGCTACGAGCAGTACTTC. The V call is TRBV3-1, the J call TRBJ2-7, with D possibly matching TRBD1 (5 bases). V was pared by 6 bases and J by 3 bases, with 12 bases between. The CDR3 covers 13 residues. Germline lookup yields CDR1 LGHDT and CDR2 YNNKEL (reference sequence).

This clonotype was counted at least ten times. This chain's CDR3 is CASSLVDASTDTQYF. CDR3 bases: TGCGCCAGCAGCTTGGTCGACGCCAGCACAGATACGCAGTATTTT. The rearrangement links TRBV5-1 to TRBJ2-3; D not certain. The CDR3 is 15 residues long. With 0 bases removed from V and 0 bases from J, the gap between germline ends came to 8 bases. Germline assignment: CDR1 SGHRS and CDR2 YFSETQ.

The chain has TRBV27 and TRBJ2-1; the match to TRBD2 covers 8 bases. Germline V CDR1 and CDR2: MNHEY, SMNVEV (reference sequence). V gave up 8 bases and J gave up 7 bases; unmatched junction bases: 16. The CDR3 spans 16 residues. CDR3 protein: CASALLSAGGPNEQFF. The CDR3 DNA is TGTGCCAGCGCCCTCTTAAGCGCGGGGGGCCCTAATGAGCAGTTCTTC.

In its sample, this clonotype was seen a few times. The rearrangement links TRBV19 to TRBJ1-2; no clear D. The CDR3 is 12 amino acids. Trimming shortened V by 3 bases and J by 7 bases, and 9 bases separated the two germline ends. Germline CDR1 LNHDA, CDR2 SQIVND (reference sequence). DNA of the CDR3: TGTGCCAGTAGTATGGGCGTTCGTGGCTACACCTTC. Translating it yields CASSMGVRGYTF.

This clonotype was recorded at least ten times. The chain employs TRBV30 and TRBJ1-2; perhaps TRBD1 as D (6 bases). Trimming took 3 bases from V and 4 from J, leaving 6 bases between them. The germline V gene encodes CDR1 GTSNPN and CDR2 SVGIG (reference sequence). This CDR3 region has 11 residues. The CDR3 reads CAWRDSYGYTF. CDR3 nucleotide sequence: TGTGCCTGGAGGGACAGCTATGGCTACACCTTC.

The J gene is TRBJ1-1, the V gene TRBV5-1; no clear D. The CDR3 contains 13 residues. V lost 2 bases, J lost 1 base, and 6 bases lay in between. CDR1 and CDR2 (germline): SGHRS, YFSETQ. CDR3: CASSFLENTEAFF. CDR3 DNA sequence: TGCGCCAGCAGCTTTTTGGAGAACACTGAAGCTTTCTTT.

With regard to this clonotype: An end of the junction differs from the germline gene, which may be a read error. The chain recombines TRBV7-2 with TRBJ2-7; 10 bases map to TRBD1. The germline V gene encodes CDR1 SGHTA and CDR2 FQGNSA. The CDR3 spans 15 residues. The CDR3, as DNA: TGTGCCGGCAGCCCGGGGACAGGGGTTTCCTACGAGCAGTACTTC. Protein: CAGSPGTGVSYEQYF.

This clonotype was counted at least ten times. The chain couples TRBV15 to TRBJ1-2; TRBD1 agrees at 7 bases. V trimming: 1 base; J trimming: 5 bases; junction bases outside the gene matches: 4. The CDR3 sequence is 14 residues long. CDR1 is LNHNV and CDR2 is YYDKDF in the germline V gene (reference sequence). The CDR3 loop reads CATSRAGGGYGYTF. In DNA form, the CDR3 reads TGTGCCACCAGCAGAGCAGGGGGGGGTTATGGCTACACCTTC.

This clonotype appeared a few times. The genes are TRBV15 and TRBJ1-2, with 10 bases that match TRBD1. The CDR3 has 14 amino acids. Unmatched junction bases numbered 5, after V lost 5 bases and J lost 5 bases. Germline assignment: CDR1 LNHNV and CDR2 YYDKDF (reference sequence). CDR3 residues: CATSRDRGWYGYTF. CDR3 sequence (DNA): TGTGCCACCAGCCGGGACAGGGGTTGGTATGGCTACACCTTC.

This clonotype appeared many times. The chain recombines TRBV2 with TRBJ2-7; the D gene is possibly TRBD1 (5 bases). The CDR3 is made up of 14 amino acids. V gave up 7 bases and J gave up 3 bases, with 16 bases separating them. Looked up from germline, CDR1 is SNHLY and CDR2 is FYNNEI. CDR3 bases: TGTGCCAGCACCACAGGAACAATTGTCTACGAGCAGTACTTC. Translation: CASTTGTIVYEQYF.

This clonotype was counted only a few times. V usage is TRBV11-1 and J usage is TRBJ2-7; weak D call: TRBD1 (6 bases). Trimming took off 5 bases at V and 4 bases at J, with 18 bases between the two ends. Looked up from germline, CDR1 is SGHAT and CDR2 is FQDESV (reference sequence). This CDR3 is built from 15 residues. CDR3 region: CASSPWQGRNYEQYF. The CDR3 bases are TGTGCCAGCAGCCCCTGGCAGGGGCGGAATTACGAGCAGTACTTC.

The chain recombines TRBV20-1 with TRBJ2-1, with 7 bases identical to TRBD2. Unmatched junction bases numbered 8, after V lost 3 bases and J lost 6 bases. Germline values: CDR1 DFQATT, CDR2 SNEGSKA (reference sequence). The CDR3 spans 14 residues. CDR3 nucleotides: TGCAGTGCTAGTGGTGCGGGAGAAGCCAATGAGCAGTTCTTC. Translation: CSASGAGEANEQFF.

This clonotype came up many times. The chain is built from TRBV20-1 and TRBJ2-2; D is unclear. Looked up from germline, CDR1 is DFQATT and CDR2 is SNEGSKA (reference sequence). The V and J ends lost 2 bases and 6 bases respectively, with 1 base between them. There are 10 residues in the CDR3. This CDR3 is CSARSGELFF. The CDR3 DNA is TGCAGTGCTAGATCCGGGGAGCTGTTTTTT.

V gene TRBV3-1 combines with J gene TRBJ1-3; the D is unclear. Trimming removed 4 bases from V and 4 bases from J, with 11 bases in between. The germline V gene has CDR1 LGHDT and CDR2 YNNKEL (reference sequence). The CDR3 consists of 14 residues. CDR3: CASSPMGTGNTIYF. CDR3 nucleotide sequence: TGTGCCAGCAGCCCTATGGGCACGGGAAACACCATATATTTT.

This clonotype was counted at least ten times. V is TRBV28 and J is TRBJ1-2; D remains unclear. CDR1 is MDHEN, CDR2 SYDVKM, per germline. The V end lost 5 bases, the J end lost 6 bases, and 25 bases lay between the germline ends. This CDR3 region has 17 residues. Here the CDR3 reads CASSPPSGRLLGNGYTF. The CDR3 DNA reads as TGTGCCAGCAGTCCCCCCTCCGGTCGTCTTCTCGGGAATGGCTACACCTTC.

This clonotype appeared many times. This chain joins TRBV6-5 and TRBJ2-5; D is uncertain. The V end was cut by 0 bases, the J end by 2 bases, with 7 bases between. CDR3 length equals 14 residues. Germline V gene lookup returns CDR1 MNHEY and CDR2 SVGAGI. The chain's CDR3 is CASSYSTAQETQYF. As DNA, the CDR3 is TGTGCCAGCAGTTACTCAACAGCACAAGAGACCCAGTACTTC.

This clonotype was recorded many times. The chain links TRBV7-3 to TRBJ2-3; D remains ambiguous. CDR1 SGHTA and CDR2 FQGTGA come from the germline V gene. Trimming shortened V by 1 base and J by 1 base, and 12 bases separated the two germline ends. This CDR3 is built from 16 residues. The CDR3 sequence is CASSLNGGQRTDTQYF. CDR3 coding DNA: TGTGCCAGCAGCTTAAATGGTGGGCAACGCACAGATACGCAGTATTTT.

About this clonotype itself: Given a much more abundant clone one base away, this may be a read error. The chain combines TRBV14 with TRBJ2-3; D may be TRBD1 (5 bases). This CDR3 spans 17 amino acids. Per the germline V gene, CDR1 is SGHDN and CDR2 is FVKESK. The CDR3 reads CASSPQVLGASTDTRYF. As DNA, the CDR3 is TGTGCCAGCAGCCCGCAAGTTCTAGGGGCCAGCACAGATACGCGGTATTTT.

This clonotype was found many times. CDR3 in amino acids: CAWTRRGKGGELFF. CDR3 nucleotide sequence: TGTGCCTGGACTCGCAGGGGAAAGGGCGGGGAGCTGTTTTTT. V gene TRBV30 combines with J gene TRBJ2-2, with D possibly being TRBD1 (6 bases). The CDR3 spans 14 residues. Trimming removed 4 bases from V and 7 bases from J, with 16 bases in between. Germline V gene sequence: CDR1 GTSNPN, CDR2 SVGIG (reference sequence). Looking up the rest from reference TRBV30 and TRBJ2-2 gives the full variable domain: SQTIHQWPATLVQPVGSPLSLECTVEGTSNPNLYWYRQAAGRGLQLLFYSVGIGQISSEVPQNLSASRPQDRQFILSSKKLLLSDSGFYLCAWTRRGKGGELFFGEGSRLTVL.

There are many counts of this clonotype. The gene calls are TRBV6-1 and TRBJ2-1, with 11 nucleotides matching TRBD2. Losses at the gene ends were 7 bases for V and 6 bases for J; bases not matched to a gene: 11. Germline-derived CDR1 and CDR2 are MNHNS and SASEGT. The CDR3 has 16 residues. CDR3 nucleotides: TGTGCCAGCAAACTAGGGACTAGCGGAGCAACCAATGAGCAGTTCTTC. It translates to CASKLGTSGATNEQFF.